The 26 T cell receptor beta chains in this list originate from one sample, sequenced in a study of blood T cells in healthy people across ages. Combining a sample-barcoded 5' primer with a J-beta primer mix, a second PCR ran for 7 to 11 cycles. From the 5' RACE reads, TCRdb called clonotypes with MiXCR, one entry per CDR3 protein. This table has around 1.1 million distinct CDR3 sequences, roughly two fifths appearing once. What was sequenced was blood. The source of these receptors is a man in his late teens or twenties in good health.

This clonotype was observed at least ten times. The chain joins TRBV29-1 to TRBJ2-3, with D possibly being TRBD1 (5 bases). This CDR3 contains 15 residues. Germline V lookup: CDR1 SQVTM, CDR2 ANQGSEA. The V end lost 4 bases, the J end lost 4 bases, and 18 bases lay between the germline ends. DNA of the CDR3: TGCAGCGTTGGGGTGGGGCTCGTGCCCCCAGATACGCAGTATTTT. This translates into CSVGVGLVPPDTQYF.

The sample holds a few counts of this clonotype. The CDR3 protein is CASSLQAAPYGYTF. Written as DNA, the CDR3 is TGTGCCAGCAGCTTACAGGCAGCACCCTATGGCTACACCTTC. This chain links TRBV13 with TRBJ1-2; the D is unclear. The germline gives CDR1 PRHDT, CDR2 FYEKMQ (reference sequence). V lost 2 bases and J 4 bases, leaving 11 bases between the germline ends. The CDR3 totals 14 residues.

This chain uses TRBV9 with TRBJ1-5; TRBD1 might be the D (5 bases). CDR3 length: 16 residues. Trimming took off 0 bases at V and 0 bases at J, with 10 bases between the two ends. The germline V gene encodes CDR1 SGDLS and CDR2 YYNGEE. CDR3 sequence (DNA): TGTGCCAGCAGCGTAGAGGGGTCATATAGCAATCAGCCCCAGCATTTT. This encodes CASSVEGSYSNQPQHF.

The table lists this clonotype with a few counts. The chain links TRBV4-3 to TRBJ1-4; D unclear. V gave up 0 bases and J gave up 7 bases, with 12 bases separating them. Germline lookup yields CDR1 LGHNA and CDR2 YSLEER. This CDR3 comprises 15 residues. The CDR3 bases are TGCGCCAGCAGCCAAGATCGGGCGGGAATTGAAAAACTGTTTTTT. This codes for CASSQDRAGIEKLFF.

Remarks on this clonotype: The junction differs from germline at one of its ends, possibly a read error. The J gene is TRBJ1-1, the V gene TRBV2, with D possibly being TRBD1 (6 bases). CDR1 is SNHLY and CDR2 is FYNNEI in the germline V gene. This CDR3 contains 12 residues. The CDR3 region has the DNA TGTGCCGGCAGTACAGGGAGTATCGGAGCTTTCTTT. Residues: CAGSTGSIGAFF.

The chain couples TRBV29-1 to TRBJ1-4; D gene ambiguous. The ends were cut back, 7 bases at V and 0 bases at J, with 6 bases in the middle. CDR1 and CDR2 (germline): SQVTM, ANQGSEA. CDR3 length: 12 amino acids. The CDR3 coding sequence is TGCAGCGCGTGGACAACTAATGAAAAACTGTTTTTT. Its protein is CSAWTTNEKLFF. The variable domain in full, with the rest retrieved from reference TRBV29-1 and TRBJ1-4, is SAVISQKPSRDICQRGTSLTIQCQVDSQVTMMFWYRQQPGQSLTLIATANQGSEATYESGFVIDKFPISRPNLTFSTLTVSNMSPEDSSIYLCSAWTTNEKLFFGSGTQLSVL.

The chain recombines TRBV7-8 with TRBJ1-5, with no clear D. The CDR3 runs 17 residues. The V end was cut by 1 base, the J end by 5 bases, with 18 bases between. The V gene's germline CDR1 is SGHVS and CDR2 FQNEAQ. CDR3 DNA: TGTGCCAGCAGCTTAGTGACGGGCCGTGGGGTTGATCAGCCCCAGCATTTT. This encodes CASSLVTGRGVDQPQHF.

The rearrangement uses TRBV29-1 and TRBJ2-2, with D perhaps TRBD2 (6 bases). V gave up 7 bases and J gave up 4 bases, with 16 bases separating them. This CDR3 contains 14 residues. The germline CDR1 and CDR2 sequences are SQVTM and ANQGSEA. CDR3 in DNA: TGCAGCGCTCGGGATGTGGGAGGCACCGGGGAGCTGTTTTTT. Protein: CSARDVGGTGELFF.

The chain links TRBV5-1 to TRBJ2-3, with a weak D call TRBD1 (5 bases). The CDR3 is 14 residues long. V was pared by 7 bases and J by 2 bases, with 14 bases between. Germline loops: CDR1 SGHRS, CDR2 YFSETQ. The CDR3 reads CASGPETATDTQYF. CDR3 coding DNA: TGCGCCAGCGGCCCCGAGACAGCCACAGATACGCAGTATTTT.

CDR3 sequence (DNA): TGTGCCAGCAGCTCACGCACCCCGCGGTTAAGGACTACAACTAATGAAAAACTGTTTTTT. Its translation is CASSSRTPRLRTTTNEKLFF. The gene calls are TRBV5-6 and TRBJ1-4; D gene unclear. The CDR3 runs 20 residues. The V end was cut by 3 bases, the J end by 0 bases, with 24 bases between. Germline loops: CDR1 SGHDT, CDR2 YYEEEE.

V gene TRBV6-2 or TRBV6-3 combines with J gene TRBJ2-2; D may match TRBD1 or TRBD2 (5 bases each). Trimming left V 10 bases short and J 4 bases short, with 16 bases between. The CDR3 has 14 amino acids. In germline, CDR1 is MNHEY, CDR2 SVGEGT. CDR3 sequence reads: CAIDDRGTTGELFF. Written as DNA, the CDR3 is TGTGCCATCGACGACCGTGGGACCACCGGGGAGCTGTTTTTT.

This rearrangement joins TRBV7-2 to TRBJ2-1, with D perhaps TRBD2 (6 bases). The J call could be wrong; TRBJ2-7 is a better fit for the DNA end. The CDR3 covers 16 residues. Germline CDR1 is SGHTA and CDR2 is FQGNSA. Here the CDR3 DNA reads TGTGCCAGCAGCTTAGAGTTCCGGGGGTCCTACAATGAGCAGTACTTC. This sequence encodes CASSLEFRGSYNEQYF.

This clonotype appeared a few times. The chain recombines TRBV3-1 with TRBJ2-1; D is perhaps TRBD2 (6 bases). Germline V lookup: CDR1 LGHDT, CDR2 YNNKEL (reference sequence). V shed 2 bases and J shed 3 bases, with 17 bases lying between them. This CDR3 is built from 17 residues. This CDR3 reads CASSQPKHGSLYNEQFF. DNA for the CDR3: TGTGCCAGCAGCCAACCGAAGCACGGGAGCCTCTACAATGAGCAGTTCTTC.

This clonotype showed up many times. The chain joins TRBV20-1 to TRBJ2-1; 10 bases are shared with TRBD1. In germline, CDR1 is DFQATT, CDR2 SNEGSKA (reference sequence). The CDR3 has 13 residues. The trim removed 7 bases at V and 4 bases at J, leaving 4 bases unmatched. CDR3 nucleotides: TGCAGTGGGGACAGGGGAATTTACAATGAGCAGTTCTTC. As protein: CSGDRGIYNEQFF.

Only a few counts were recorded for this clonotype. This chain joins TRBV12-5 and TRBJ2-1; D not resolved. This CDR3 contains 12 residues. The V and J ends lost 1 base and 5 bases respectively, with 3 bases between them. Germline values: CDR1 LGHNT, CDR2 FRNRAP. In DNA form, the CDR3 reads TGTGCTAGTGGTTTGGGGAACAATGAGCAGTTCTTC. It translates to CASGLGNNEQFF.

This rearrangement joins TRBV2 to TRBJ1-5; no definite D call. CDR1 SNHLY and CDR2 FYNNEI come from the germline V gene. Between the trimmed V and J ends, which lost 8 bases and 2 bases, there was a span of 7 bases. This CDR3 has 12 residues. The CDR3 DNA reads TGTGCCAGCGGAAGGGGCAATCAGCCCCAGCATTTT. As protein: CASGRGNQPQHF.

The chain combines TRBV6-6 with TRBJ2-3; D may be TRBD1 (5 bases). Trimming stripped 5 bases from V and 3 bases from J, with 18 bases between. CDR3 size: 16 residues. Germline assignment: CDR1 MNHNY and CDR2 SVGAGI (reference sequence). The CDR3 sequence is CASSPLGGAVTDTQYF. The CDR3 DNA sequence: TGTGCCAGCAGTCCCCTGGGTGGGGCAGTTACAGATACGCAGTATTTT.

The rearrangement uses TRBV4-1 and TRBJ2-2, with TRBD1 matching over 7 bases. The CDR3 is 15 residues long. Germline-derived CDR1 and CDR2 are MGHRA and YSYEKL. V lost 1 base, J lost 6 bases, and 5 bases stayed unmatched. This CDR3 reads CASSQVERGPGELFF. The CDR3 nucleotides read TGCGCCAGCAGCCAAGTAGAGAGGGGGCCCGGGGAGCTGTTTTTT.

V and J are TRBV28 and TRBJ1-5, with D possibly TRBD1 on 5 matching bases. Deletions cut 6 bases from V and 7 bases from J, with 16 bases between. The CDR3 is made up of 14 amino acids. Germline assignment: CDR1 MDHEN and CDR2 SYDVKM. The CDR3 spells CASSLPGGVQPQHF. The DNA of the CDR3 is TGTGCCAGCAGCTTACCCGGAGGGGTGCAGCCCCAGCATTTT.

A few counts support this clonotype. This chain joins TRBV20-1 and TRBJ2-1; the D gene is possibly TRBD1 (6 bases). This CDR3 is 14 amino acids long. V was trimmed by 6 bases and J by 5 bases, leaving 17 bases between them. CDR1 and CDR2 from the germline V gene are DFQATT and SNEGSKA (reference sequence). The chain's CDR3 is CSAPGAASNNEQFF. The CDR3 bases are TGCAGTGCCCCAGGGGCTGCCTCAAACAATGAGCAGTTCTTC.

This clonotype came up a few times. V usage is TRBV7-2 and J usage is TRBJ1-2, with TRBD1 as a possible D gene (5 bases). Germline CDR1 reads SGHTA; CDR2 reads FQGNSA. V gave up 1 base and J gave up 4 bases, with 10 bases separating them. This CDR3 has 14 residues. The CDR3 nucleotides read TGTGCCAGCAGCTTAGGAGGGGAACTCTATGGCTACACCTTC. Encoded protein: CASSLGGELYGYTF.

The J gene is TRBJ1-1, the V gene TRBV4-3; D not certain. Deletions cut 0 bases from V and 1 base from J, with 9 bases between. From germline, CDR1 is LGHNA and CDR2 YSLEER. This CDR3 has 15 residues. The CDR3 nucleotides are TGCGCCAGCAGCCAAGATCTTAATAGGAACACTGAAGCTTTCTTT. It translates to CASSQDLNRNTEAFF.

In this sample, this clonotype turned up a few times. The chain couples TRBV5-1 to TRBJ2-3, with TRBD1 matching over 8 bases. The V gene end was trimmed by 1 base and the J gene end by 3 bases; junction bases not matched to a gene: 4. Germline V CDR1 and CDR2: SGHRS, YFSETQ. The CDR3 covers 15 residues. DNA of the CDR3: TGCGCCAGCAGCTTGTCGTACAGGGGGACAGATACGCAGTATTTT. Its protein is CASSLSYRGTDTQYF.

There are many counts of this clonotype. One junction end disagrees with the germline gene, perhaps due to a read error. The chain is built from TRBV4-3 and TRBJ2-5; 9 nucleotides match TRBD1. This CDR3 contains 13 residues. Germline V gives CDR1 LGHNA, CDR2 YSLEER. The CDR3 loop reads CASSQDRGETQYF. CDR3 in DNA: TGTGCCAGCAGCCAGGACAGGGGAGAGACCCAGTACTTC.

This clonotype was counted between two and nine times. CDR3 coding DNA: TGCGCCAGCAGCTGGAGGACAGGGGGCTCCTACGAGCAGTACTTC. Its protein is CASSWRTGGSYEQYF. The rearrangement links TRBV5-1 to TRBJ2-7, with 10 bases lining up with TRBD1. Germline trimming cut 3 bases from V and 0 bases from J; bases unmatched to any gene: 3. CDR1 is SGHRS and CDR2 is YFSETQ in the germline V gene. This CDR3 has 15 amino acids.

The table lists this clonotype with a few counts. The chain employs TRBV20-1 and TRBJ2-7; D is uncertain. The CDR3 is made up of 15 amino acids. Germline values: CDR1 DFQATT, CDR2 SNEGSKA (reference sequence). The V and J ends lost 3 bases and 3 bases respectively, with 18 bases between them. CDR3 sequence (DNA): TGCAGTGCTAGGATGTGGGATATCAACCGCTACGAGCAGTACTTC. This sequence encodes CSARMWDINRYEQYF.